This is a list of T cell receptor beta chains from one sample in a study of CD4 and CD8 cells across lung adenocarcinoma regions. TCRdb reanalysed the PCR reads using MiXCR and keeps one entry per CDR3 protein. This table has 9,000 to 15,000 distinct CDR3 sequences, roughly 51% appearing once. The sequenced sample was CD8+ T cells from the center of a lung tumor. Receptors were obtained from a female donor with lung adenocarcinoma. The CD4 and CD8 labels of this study may be unreliable. The CDR3 runs from the conserved cysteine through the conserved F or W. The D gene is left open where the match is weak. Only part of the rows carry a size: once, few, many, or a class if the clone is expanded.

abundance	d_gene	v_gene	j_gene	CDR3nt	CDR3aa
-	TRBD2	TRBV27	TRBJ2-1	TGTGCCAGCAGTTTTGCGGGGGCCTACAATGAGCAGTTCTTC	CASSFAGAYNEQFF
-	-	TRBV27	TRBJ1-2	TGTGCCAGCAGTTTACAGGGGCGGAATGGCTACACCTTC	CASSLQGRNGYTF
-	-	TRBV11-3	TRBJ2-3	TGTGGCAGCAGCGGGCTGTGGCCGGCAGATACGCAGTACTTT	CGSSGLWPADTQYF
few	-	TRBV6-1	TRBJ1-3	TGTGCCAGCCGTCATGATCCAGGAAACACCATATATTTT	CASRHDPGNTIYF
-	TRBD2	TRBV6-5	TRBJ2-7	TGTGCCAGCAGTTACGCGAGCGGGAACTACGAGCAGTACTTC	CASSYASGNYEQYF
-	TRBD1	TRBV6-1	TRBJ1-1	TGTGCCAGCAGCCTAACAGGGGGCACTGAAGCTTTCTTT	CASSLTGGTEAFF
-	-	TRBV6-5	TRBJ2-1	TGTGCCAGCAGTTACCTCCCCTCGGGGAATGAGCAGTTCTTC	CASSYLPSGNEQFF
few	-	TRBV6-1	TRBJ2-1	TGTGCCAGCAGGACTAGTGGCTACAATGAGCAGTTCTTC	CASRTSGYNEQFF
-	-	TRBV28	TRBJ1-5	TGTGCCAGCAGTCTTGCCCAGGACGGTAGCAATCAGCCCCAGCATTTT	CASSLAQDGSNQPQHF
-	TRBD1	TRBV11-2	TRBJ2-7	TGTGCCAGCAGCCAGACCGGGACAGGGCGCTCTCAGTACTTC	CASSQTGTGRSQYF
medium-sized	TRBD1	TRBV6-5	TRBJ1-1	TGTGCCAGCAGTTTGGCGACAGGGGGATATACTGAAGCTTTCTTT	CASSLATGGYTEAFF
few	-	TRBV6-1	TRBJ2-7	TGTGCCAGCACGGGCTTCTACGAGCAGTACTTC	CASTGFYEQYF
-	-	TRBV20-1	TRBJ2-5	TGCAGTGCTGGACTACTCCAAGGGGGGGAACTCTTC	CSAGLLQGGELF
once	-	TRBV11-1	TRBJ2-2	TGTGCCAGCAGCATCCGGACCGCGGGCACCGGGGAGCTGTTTTTT	CASSIRTAGTGELFF
medium-sized	-	TRBV6-1	TRBJ1-2	TGTGCCAGCAGAACAGGACAGAACGGCTACACCTTC	CASRTGQNGYTF
-	-	TRBV6-5	TRBJ2-1	TGTGCCAGCAGTTCAACCGGGGTAGCCTACAATGAGCAGTTCTTC	CASSSTGVAYNEQFF
-	-	TRBV27	TRBJ2-6	TGTGCCAGCAGTTTATCAACAGGGCCTTGGGCCAACGTGCAGTATTTC	CASSLSTGPWANVQYF
medium-sized	-	TRBV6-1	TRBJ2-5	TGTGCCAGCAGTGAATATCGGACAAGGGCGTACTTC	CASSEYRTRAYF
few	-	TRBV27	TRBJ2-1	TGTGCCAGCCTTTGTCCCATCCTAAGCTCCTACAATGAGCAGTTCTTC	CASLCPILSSYNEQFF
-	-	TRBV6-1	TRBJ2-5	TGTGCCAGCAGCCCCTTTGAGCGTGTCCAAGAGACCCAGTACTTC	CASSPFERVQETQYF
-	TRBD1	TRBV6-1	TRBJ2-7	TGTGCCAGCACCGAAGGAGGGACAGGGCCTTACGAGCAGTACTTC	CASTEGGTGPYEQYF
medium-sized	TRBD2	TRBV27	TRBJ2-5	TGTGCCAGCAGTTTCCTCGGGGAGGGAGAGACCCAGTACTTC	CASSFLGEGETQYF
medium-sized	-	TRBV14	TRBJ2-1	TGTGCCAGCAGCCAAGGGCCAGGAGGCTACAATGAGCAGTTCTTC	CASSQGPGGYNEQFF
-	-	TRBV6-5	TRBJ2-1	TGTGCCAGCAGTTACACGGGGGCAACAGTACACAATGAGCAGTTCTTC	CASSYTGATVHNEQFF
once	TRBD2	TRBV10-3	TRBJ2-1	TGTGCCACCAATGGGGGGGGCTACAATGAGCAGTTCTTC	CATNGGGYNEQFF
-	-	TRBV27	TRBJ2-3	TGTGCCAGCAGTTTGGGCGGGTTCACAAACACTCAGTATTTT	CASSLGGFTNTQYF
once	-	TRBV6-5	TRBJ2-7	TGTGCCAGCAGTTTAAAGAACTCCTACAATGAGCAGTACTTC	CASSLKNSYNEQYF
once	-	TRBV6-1	TRBJ2-1	TGTGCCAGCAGTCAGAGCTCCTACGAGCAGTTCTTC	CASSQSSYEQFF
-	TRBD1	TRBV6-1	TRBJ1-5	TGTGCCAGCAGTAGGACAGGGCTTAGCAATCAGCCCCACCACTTT	CASSRTGLSNQPHHF
-	TRBD2	TRBV6-1	TRBJ2-5	TGTGCCAGCAGTGATAGCGGGAGGGCCCCTCGGCAGTACTTC	CASSDSGRAPRQYF
few	TRBD2	TRBV6-5	TRBJ2-5	TGTGCCAGCAGTTACTCGGTTGGGGTTGTGGGGGGGGGGGGGGGGGAGACCCAGTACTTC	CASSYSVGVVGGGGGETQYF
medium-sized	-	TRBV25-1	TRBJ2-7	TGTGCCAGCACAGACCTCTACGAGCAGTACTTC	CASTDLYEQYF
few	TRBD1	TRBV10-3	TRBJ2-4	TGTGCCATCGGAACAGGGGGCACCAAAAACATTCAGTACTTC	CAIGTGGTKNIQYF
many	-	TRBV6-5	TRBJ1-1	TGTGCCAGCAGTTACGGACGGCCTCGTATGAACACTGAAGCTTTCTTT	CASSYGRPRMNTEAFF
few	TRBD2	TRBV10-1	TRBJ2-1	TGCGCCAGCGGAGTCGGGAGGGGGACCTACAATGAGCAGTTCTTC	CASGVGRGTYNEQFF
few	-	TRBV10-1	TRBJ1-1	TGCGCCAGCAGTAACCCAAACACTGAAGCTTTCTTT	CASSNPNTEAFF
-	-	TRBV6-1	TRBJ2-5	TGTGCCAGCATAAGAGCGGCTCAAGAGACCCAGTACTTC	CASIRAAQETQYF
-	-	TRBV6-1	TRBJ1-3	TGTGCCAGCAGTGAAGTCATATCGGGCTCTGGAAACACCATATATTTT	CASSEVISGSGNTIYF
many	-	TRBV6-5	TRBJ1-2	TGTGCCAGCAGTCCGGAGTCCAGGGATGATGGCTACACCTTC	CASSPESRDDGYTF
-	-	TRBV6-4	TRBJ1-6	TGTGCCAGCGCCCAGGGACATAATTCACCCCTCCACTTT	CASAQGHNSPLHF
few	-	TRBV7-8	TRBJ1-2	TGTGCCAGCAGCTCCCCCGGGAGCACCCATGGCTACACCTTC	CASSSPGSTHGYTF
-	-	TRBV27	TRBJ2-3	TGTGCCAGCAGTTTTAATTGGGGAAGCACAGATACGCAGTATTTT	CASSFNWGSTDTQYF
-	TRBD2	TRBV11-2	TRBJ2-1	TGTGCCAGCAGCTTAAGCGGGAGGGTAGGCAATGAGCAGTTCTTC	CASSLSGRVGNEQFF
-	TRBD2	TRBV6-1	TRBJ2-3	TGTCCCAGCACGGTTTTCTGTGCGGGAGCGGGGGGGCGTGGCAAAGAGACGCAGTACTTT	CPSTVFCAGAGGRGKETQYF
many	-	TRBV4-1	TRBJ2-5	TGCGCCAGCAGTTCGGGGGTTTCGGAGACCCAGTACTTC	CASSSGVSETQYF
-	-	TRBV10-1	TRBJ2-5	TGCGCCAGCAGTGAGTCCGGGGATACCGAGACCCAGTACTTC	CASSESGDTETQYF
-	-	TRBV14	TRBJ2-7	TGTGCCAGCAGCCCCTCCAGGTACGAGCAGTACTTC	CASSPSRYEQYF
medium-sized	-	TRBV12-3/TRBV12-4	TRBJ2-6	TGTGCCAGCAGTCTGGTTCTCGGACGGTACTCTGGGGCCAACGTCCTGACTTTC	CASSLVLGRYSGANVLTF
-	TRBD1	TRBV6-1	TRBJ2-5	TGTGCCAGCAGTAGCCTGGACAGGGGAGGGGGAGAGACCCAGTACTTC	CASSSLDRGGGETQYF
-	TRBD2	TRBV6-5	TRBJ2-2	TGTGCCAGCAGTTACGCCCCTTGGCGGGGGACGAACACCGGGGAGCTGTTTTTT	CASSYAPWRGTNTGELFF
-	TRBD2	TRBV10-2	TRBJ2-5	TGCGCCAGCAGTGAGGGGAGGGACCAAGAGACCCAGTACTTC	CASSEGRDQETQYF
-	TRBD2	TRBV12-3/TRBV12-4	TRBJ2-4	TGTGCCAGCAGTCTCGAAGCGGGGGGGCCTAAAAACATTCAGTACTTC	CASSLEAGGPKNIQYF
-	TRBD2	TRBV11-2	TRBJ2-2	TGTGCCAGCAGCTTTTCCCTCGGGACTAGCGGGGTGAACACCGGGGAGCTGTTTTTT	CASSFSLGTSGVNTGELFF
-	TRBD2	TRBV7-2	TRBJ2-7	TGTGCCAGCAGCTTAGTCCCAGGACTAGGCTACGAGCAGTACTTC	CASSLVPGLGYEQYF
-	-	TRBV6-1	TRBJ2-2	TGTGCCAGCAGTGAAGGGCTACAGGAGTGTGTGAGCACCGGGGAGCTGTATTTT	CASSEGLQECVSTGELYF